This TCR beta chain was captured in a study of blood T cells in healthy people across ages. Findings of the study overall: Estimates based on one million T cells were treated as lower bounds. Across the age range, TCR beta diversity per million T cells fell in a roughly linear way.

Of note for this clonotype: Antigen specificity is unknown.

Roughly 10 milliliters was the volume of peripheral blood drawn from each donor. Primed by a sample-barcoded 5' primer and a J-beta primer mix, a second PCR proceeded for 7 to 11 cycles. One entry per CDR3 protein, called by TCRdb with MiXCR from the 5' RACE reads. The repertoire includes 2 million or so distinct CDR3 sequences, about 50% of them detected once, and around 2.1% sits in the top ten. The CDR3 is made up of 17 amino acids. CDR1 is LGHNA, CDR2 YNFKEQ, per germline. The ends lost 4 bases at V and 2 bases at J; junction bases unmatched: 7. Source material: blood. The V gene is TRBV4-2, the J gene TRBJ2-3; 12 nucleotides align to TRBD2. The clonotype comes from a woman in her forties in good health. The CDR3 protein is CASSPEGLAGFTDTQYF. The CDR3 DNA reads TGTGCCAGCAGCCCCGAGGGACTAGCGGGTTTCACAGATACGCAGTATTTT.